The sequence of this T cell receptor beta chain was determined in a study of lymphopenia after photon versus proton radiotherapy. As to this clone: As yet, its antigen is unknown.

Notes on the study in general: Under photons, naive T cells and diversity fell while effector/memory populations rose.

The length of the CDR3 is 15 residues. Germline CDR1 reads LNHNV; CDR2 reads YYDKDF (reference sequence). V lost 2 bases and J 6 bases, leaving 16 bases between the germline ends. Libraries were prepared by immunoSEQ multiplex PCR; TCRdb keeps only in-frame clonotypes and omits some of them. The sample records around 30,000 clones, 75% to 90% being singletons. The chain uses TRBV15 and TRBJ1-2, with a weak D call TRBD1 (5 bases). The receptor was isolated from a woman in her seventies with pancreatic cancer. Some clones in this sample may be carry-over from other donors' samples. The sequences come from peripheral blood, collected from a patient treated with proton-based radiotherapy. The DNA of the CDR3 is TGTGCCACCAGCAGACCCCCCCCACAGGCCGATGGCTACACCTTC. Its translation: CATSRPPPQADGYTF.